The rows below give T cell receptor beta chains drawn from one sample of a study of glioma-infiltrating T cells after dendritic cell vaccination. TCRdb's table, derived via immunoSEQ multiplex PCR, lists solely in-frame clones and lacks some. Of over 55,000 clones listed, around 81% are singletons. Specimen: blood, collected before dendritic cell vaccination. The receptors originated from a human donor with glioblastoma. CDR3s include the opening cysteine and the closing phenylalanine or tryptophan. The order of the fields is D gene, J gene, V gene, clone size, CDR3 DNA, CDR3 protein. A D gene is named only where the DNA matches it firmly. Not every row has a clone size; where given, it reads once, few, many or a size class.

d_call: TRBD1
j_call: TRBJ2-7
v_call: TRBV5-1
clone_size: few
cdr3_nt: TGCGCCAGCAGCTTGATCAGGGGGTGGCGCGAGCAGTACTTC
cdr3_aa: CASSLIRGWREQYF

d_call: TRBD1
j_call: TRBJ2-5
v_call: TRBV9
clone_size: NA
cdr3_nt: TGTGCCAGCAGCGTAGAGGCAGGGGGCAGGGAGACCCAGTACTTC
cdr3_aa: CASSVEAGGRETQYF

d_call: NA
j_call: TRBJ2-3
v_call: TRBV7-2
clone_size: once
cdr3_nt: TGTGCCACACTTAGAGGACTCACAGATACGCAGTATTTT
cdr3_aa: CATLRGLTDTQYF

d_call: TRBD1
j_call: TRBJ1-1
v_call: TRBV19
clone_size: NA
cdr3_nt: TGTGCCAGTAGTCTAACAGGGGGGCAAGCTTTCTTT
cdr3_aa: CASSLTGGQAFF

d_call: TRBD1
j_call: TRBJ2-1
v_call: TRBV14
clone_size: once
cdr3_nt: TGTGCCAGCAGCGCCCGATTTTTCCGGGACAGGGACCCCAATGAGCAGTTCTTC
cdr3_aa: CASSARFFRDRDPNEQFF

d_call: NA
j_call: TRBJ1-3
v_call: TRBV4-1
clone_size: few
cdr3_nt: TGCGCCAGCAGCCGCATGCAGGGTCCGAATCCTGGAAACACCATATATTTT
cdr3_aa: CASSRMQGPNPGNTIYF

d_call: NA
j_call: TRBJ1-1
v_call: TRBV29-1
clone_size: NA
cdr3_nt: TGCAGCGTTCGAACATGGAACACTGAAGCTTTCTTT
cdr3_aa: CSVRTWNTEAFF

d_call: NA
j_call: TRBJ1-1
v_call: TRBV5-4
clone_size: many
cdr3_nt: TGTGCCAGCAGCCCGACAGGCGACACTGAAGCTTTCTTT
cdr3_aa: CASSPTGDTEAFF

d_call: TRBD1
j_call: TRBJ2-7
v_call: TRBV2
clone_size: NA
cdr3_nt: TGTGCCAGCAGTGAAGGGGGGACAGGGGGGTACGAGCAGTACTTC
cdr3_aa: CASSEGGTGGYEQYF

d_call: NA
j_call: TRBJ2-7
v_call: TRBV7-2
clone_size: NA
cdr3_nt: TGTGCCAGCAGTCTGTCAGGGGCGGCCTACGAGCAGTACTTC
cdr3_aa: CASSLSGAAYEQYF

d_call: TRBD2
j_call: TRBJ2-1
v_call: TRBV29-1
clone_size: NA
cdr3_nt: TGCAGCTGCAATAGCGGGGGATCAAATGAGCAGTTCTTC
cdr3_aa: CSCNSGGSNEQFF

d_call: TRBD2
j_call: TRBJ2-3
v_call: TRBV9
clone_size: NA
cdr3_nt: TGTGCCAGCAGCGTATGGGGGGGAGTCACAGATACGCAGTATTTT
cdr3_aa: CASSVWGGVTDTQYF

d_call: TRBD1
j_call: TRBJ1-1
v_call: TRBV6-1
clone_size: NA
cdr3_nt: TGTGCCAGCAGTCTAAGCAGGGGGACGAACACTGAAGCTTTCTTT
cdr3_aa: CASSLSRGTNTEAFF

d_call: NA
j_call: TRBJ1-1
v_call: TRBV7-6
clone_size: NA
cdr3_nt: TGTGCCAGCAGCTTAGACAGGGATGAAGCTTTCTTT
cdr3_aa: CASSLDRDEAFF

d_call: NA
j_call: TRBJ2-3
v_call: TRBV4-2
clone_size: NA
cdr3_nt: TGTGCCAGCAGCCGAGAAGGTGGGAGGGGGGATACGCAGTATTTT
cdr3_aa: CASSREGGRGDTQYF

d_call: TRBD1
j_call: TRBJ1-5
v_call: TRBV19
clone_size: NA
cdr3_nt: TGTGCCAGTAGTATCCCGACAGGGGGCAATCAGCCCCAGCATTTT
cdr3_aa: CASSIPTGGNQPQHF

d_call: NA
j_call: TRBJ2-7
v_call: TRBV5-5
clone_size: few
cdr3_nt: TGTGCCAGCAGCCGAGCGGCGGGTCCGTCCTACGAGCAGTACTTC
cdr3_aa: CASSRAAGPSYEQYF

d_call: NA
j_call: TRBJ1-2
v_call: TRBV20-1
clone_size: NA
cdr3_nt: TGCAGTGCCAAAGACGGGGTCGGCTACACCTTC
cdr3_aa: CSAKDGVGYTF

d_call: TRBD1
j_call: TRBJ2-7
v_call: TRBV6-1
clone_size: NA
cdr3_nt: TGTGCCAGCAGAGGGACAGGGCATGAGCAGTACTTC
cdr3_aa: CASRGTGHEQYF

d_call: NA
j_call: TRBJ1-2
v_call: TRBV13
clone_size: NA
cdr3_nt: TGTGCCAGCAGCTTAGGCACAGGGAACTATGGCTACACCTTC
cdr3_aa: CASSLGTGNYGYTF

d_call: TRBD2
j_call: TRBJ2-7
v_call: TRBV6-5
clone_size: once
cdr3_nt: TGTGCCAGCAGTTACGACCTAGCGGGGGGATACGAGCAGTACTTC
cdr3_aa: CASSYDLAGGYEQYF

d_call: TRBD1
j_call: TRBJ1-5
v_call: TRBV27
clone_size: NA
cdr3_nt: TGTGCCAGCAGTCCAGGGGGGTTCAATCAGCCCCAGCATTTT
cdr3_aa: CASSPGGFNQPQHF

d_call: NA
j_call: TRBJ2-3
v_call: TRBV9
clone_size: NA
cdr3_nt: TGTGCCAGCGGGTACGGCGGGTTAACCACAGATACGCAGTATTTT
cdr3_aa: CASGYGGLTTDTQYF

d_call: TRBD2
j_call: TRBJ2-2
v_call: TRBV7-2
clone_size: NA
cdr3_nt: TGTGCCAGCAGCGCCACTAGCGATCACACCGGGGAGCTGTTTTTT
cdr3_aa: CASSATSDHTGELFF

d_call: NA
j_call: TRBJ1-1
v_call: TRBV2
clone_size: NA
cdr3_nt: TGTGCCACCAACAGGGACCCGAACACTGAAGCTTTCTTT
cdr3_aa: CATNRDPNTEAFF

d_call: NA
j_call: TRBJ1-3
v_call: TRBV6-5
clone_size: NA
cdr3_nt: TGTGCCAGCAGTTACCGGGAGGCGAGCTCTGGAAACACCATATATTTT
cdr3_aa: CASSYREASSGNTIYF

d_call: TRBD2
j_call: TRBJ2-3
v_call: TRBV7-2
clone_size: once
cdr3_nt: TGTGCCAGCAGCTTAGTTAGTCGCGGGGGGTGGACAGATACGCAGTATTTT
cdr3_aa: CASSLVSRGGWTDTQYF

d_call: TRBD2
j_call: TRBJ2-1
v_call: TRBV7-2
clone_size: NA
cdr3_nt: TGTGCCAGCAGCAAAAGGGAGGGACTCCTTGCCTACAATGAGCAGTTCTTC
cdr3_aa: CASSKREGLLAYNEQFF

d_call: NA
j_call: TRBJ1-1
v_call: TRBV28
clone_size: once
cdr3_nt: TGTGCCAGCAGAGGCAGGGAGGCGAGCACTGAAGCTTTCTTT
cdr3_aa: CASRGREASTEAFF

d_call: NA
j_call: TRBJ1-1
v_call: TRBV5-6
clone_size: NA
cdr3_nt: TGTGCCAGCAGCTCCCTCCGGTGGACTGAAGCTTTCTTT
cdr3_aa: CASSSLRWTEAFF

d_call: TRBD1
j_call: TRBJ1-5
v_call: TRBV30
clone_size: NA
cdr3_nt: TGTGCCTGGAGTGGCGGGACAGGCCTCAATCAGCCCCAGCATTTT
cdr3_aa: CAWSGGTGLNQPQHF

d_call: NA
j_call: TRBJ1-1
v_call: TRBV29-1
clone_size: NA
cdr3_nt: TGCAGCGTCACGGGACACAGGAACACTGAAGCTTTCTTT
cdr3_aa: CSVTGHRNTEAFF

d_call: NA
j_call: TRBJ2-7
v_call: TRBV21-1
clone_size: once
cdr3_nt: TGTGCCAGCAGCCGCGGAGGAGACGGGTCCTACGAGCAGTACTTC
cdr3_aa: CASSRGGDGSYEQYF

d_call: NA
j_call: TRBJ1-1
v_call: TRBV7-8
clone_size: NA
cdr3_nt: TGTGCCAGCAATAAAGAGGGGAACACTGAAGCTTTCTTT
cdr3_aa: CASNKEGNTEAFF

d_call: TRBD1
j_call: TRBJ2-2
v_call: TRBV5-1
clone_size: few
cdr3_nt: TGCGCCAGCAGCACTGGAGCGGGACAGGGGACCGGGGAGCTGTTTTTT
cdr3_aa: CASSTGAGQGTGELFF

d_call: TRBD1
j_call: TRBJ2-1
v_call: TRBV11-1
clone_size: NA
cdr3_nt: TGTGCCAGCAGCGCGGACAGGGGGCTTTATGAGCAGTTCTTC
cdr3_aa: CASSADRGLYEQFF

d_call: TRBD1
j_call: TRBJ1-5
v_call: TRBV4-1
clone_size: NA
cdr3_nt: TGCGCCAGCAGCCCGGACAGGGTATCCAATCAGCCCCAGCATTTT
cdr3_aa: CASSPDRVSNQPQHF